This TCR beta chain was observed in a study of CD8+ T cells in alopecia areata (dated by TCRdb to 2017 to 2018). General notes on the study: Treated patients were enrolled in an open-label pilot trial of oral tofacitinib, 5 to 10 mg twice daily, for moderate-to-severe alopecia areata. Tofacitinib was given for 6 to 18 months, followed by 6 months of follow-up off drug to assess delayed response and recurrence. For the treated patients, the SALT score, which quantifies what percentage of scalp surface area is affected, served as the measure of disease severity. High-throughput TCRbeta sequencing was used to examine T cell clonal expansion in alopecia areata in both the C3H/HeJ mouse model and human patients. In humans, TCRbeta sequencing was performed on scalp tissue and on sorted CD4+ and CD8+ peripheral blood T cells from healthy controls and from patients with patchy or totalis/universalis alopecia areata. Patients on tofacitinib were biopsied at baseline and after 4 and 24 weeks of treatment, and several of the patients also had a later scalp biopsy. Clonality in the scalp was compared among normal scalp (n=4), patchy alopecia areata scalp (n=8), and alopecia totalis/universalis scalp (n=8). RNA was obtained with the PAXgene miRNA kit for fixed scalp, the miRNeasy kit for PBMCs, and the RNeasy kit for mouse skin. TCRbeta CDR3 regions were amplified by immunoSEQ multiplex PCR with 35 Vbeta forward and 13 Jbeta reverse primers.

Sequences SGHVS (CDR1) and FNYEAQ (CDR2) are obtained from the germline V gene. The CDR3 runs 13 residues from the cysteine to the phenylalanine. The DNA shown is the 39-base CDR3, in frame from base 1. The junction shows trimming of 0 bases on V and 8 bases on J, plus 5 bases between the germline ends. The protocol used for the library was the immunoSEQ multiplex PCR assay. RNA was extracted from all samples and reverse transcribed into cDNA, which served as template for TCR sequencing. First-strand cDNA was synthesized with SuperScript III using a 2:1 mix of oligo-dT and random hexamers. A synthetic immune receptor repertoire was used to measure amplification bias, and any remaining bias was corrected computationally. The authors' pipeline ran thus. Raw reads were preprocessed to remove errors, and CDR3 was defined according to IMGT conventions as the region from the conserved cysteine to phenylalanine. Clonality was calculated as 1 minus Shannon entropy normalized by log2 of the number of productive unique TCRs. Scalp TCRbeta sequences were cross-referenced with sorted blood CD4 and CD8 repertoires so that the CD4 or CD8 identity of scalp clones could be inferred. TCRdb provides this immuneACCESS table in a form limited to in-frame rearrangements. Some clones are lacking; in checked studies, under half of them reflect an unresolved V gene, and why the rest are absent is not known. The V and J calls and clone size come from that table; D and trimming were worked out from the DNA. A total of approximately 180,000 clones appear in this sample, 60% of them only once. The ten largest account for 1% of the sample.

This specimen's time point label, per the study, means: 24 weeks on oral tofacitinib. Sample treatment or condition, as interpreted from the label and publication: oral pan-JAK inhibitor, 5-10 mg twice daily. From alopecia areata patients, peripheral blood was collected along with lesional scalp punch biopsies. PBMCs were separated by density centrifugation and stained for CD3, CD4 and CD8, after which CD4+ and CD8+ T cells were sorted on a FACSAria. Overall results and qualifications from the work: Tofacitinib significantly decreased scalp clonality and the number of expanded CD8+ clones among the top 100 scalp clones. The treated cohort was small, with a single nonresponder, so links between baseline CD8+ expansion and response need larger studies. During tofacitinib treatment, many expanded lesional clones remained in scalp and blood, and this persistence may partly explain relapse after treatment is stopped. Scalp TCR repertoire analysis is complicated because resident alphabeta T cells in normal human skin are also sequenced, whereas mouse skin is dominated by gammadelta T cells. Compared with mice, TCR sequences shared between patients were less clear, possibly partly because of HLA diversity across the patient population. Lesional scalp, especially in alopecia totalis/universalis, showed higher clonality and more expanded CD8+ clones than normal scalp, suggesting antigenic drive.

As concerns this clone: Its antigen specificity is not known. Per-base quality was not reported, and no clone a single base away is much larger than it. The sample has other DNA sequences that encode this CDR3 too.

The sequence came from a human donor with alopecia areata. The specimen was CD4+ T cells sorted from blood, collected at week 24, from a patient treated with tofacitinib. The V and J segments used are TRBV7-6 and TRBJ1-6; the D gene cannot be resolved reliably. CDR3 loop: CASSLAQDSPLHF. In nucleotides, the sequence is TGTGCCAGCAGCTTAGCGCAGGATTCACCCCTCCACTTT.